This T cell receptor beta chain is from a study of T cell responses to AZD1222 COVID-19 vaccine. Study-level results: Regions left unmutated in variants are reportedly the target of nearly half of spike-specific TCRs. Donors skewed white British and female; clonal diversity was possibly underestimated.

Note on this clone: Its antigen is currently unknown. Within the sample, other DNA sequences also encode this same CDR3.

From germline, CDR1 is SGHTA and CDR2 FQGNSA. Trimming stripped 5 bases from V and 2 bases from J, with 13 bases between. The CDR3 loop spans 15 amino acids. Sequencing was performed with immunoSEQ multiplex PCR; in TCRdb, only in-frame clones are kept and a portion is missing. This sample has around 200,000 clones, with about 90% found just once. V and J are TRBV7-2 and TRBJ2-1, with D maybe TRBD2 (7 bases). The starting material was peripheral blood, obtained on day 0 of AZD1222 vaccination. The receptor's source is an adult in good health. The CDR3 DNA reads TGTGCCAGCAGCCTTGGGGGGGGGCCCTACAATGAGCAGTTCTTC. Protein: CASSLGGGPYNEQFF.